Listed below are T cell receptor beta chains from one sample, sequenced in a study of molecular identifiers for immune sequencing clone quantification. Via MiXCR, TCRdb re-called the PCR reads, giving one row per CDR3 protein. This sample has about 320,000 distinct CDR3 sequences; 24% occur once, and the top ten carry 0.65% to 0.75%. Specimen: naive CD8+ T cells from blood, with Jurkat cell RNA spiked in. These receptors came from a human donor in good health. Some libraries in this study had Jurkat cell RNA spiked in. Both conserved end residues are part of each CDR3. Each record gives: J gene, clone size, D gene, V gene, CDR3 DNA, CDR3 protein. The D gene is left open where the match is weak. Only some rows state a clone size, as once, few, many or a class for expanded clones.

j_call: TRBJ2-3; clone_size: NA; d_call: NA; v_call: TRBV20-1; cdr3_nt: TGCAGTGCGCGATATGGGGATACGCAGTATTTT; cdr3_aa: CSARYGDTQYF
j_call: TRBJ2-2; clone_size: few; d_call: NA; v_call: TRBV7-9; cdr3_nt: TGTGCCAGCAGCTCAGGCGGGGGCCCCTACACCGGGGAGCTGTTTTTT; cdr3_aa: CASSSGGGPYTGELFF
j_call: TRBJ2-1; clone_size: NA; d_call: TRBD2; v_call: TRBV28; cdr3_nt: TGTGCCAGTTACAGCGGGGCCTACAATGAGCAGTTCTTC; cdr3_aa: CASYSGAYNEQFF
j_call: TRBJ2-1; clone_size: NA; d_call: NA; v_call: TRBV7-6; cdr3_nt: TGTGCCAGCAGCTTAATGCGGGACCCCTACAATGAGCAGTTCTTC; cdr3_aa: CASSLMRDPYNEQFF
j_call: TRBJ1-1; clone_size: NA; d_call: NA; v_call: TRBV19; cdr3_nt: TGTGCCAGTAGTATAACGGGTGGGGGAGTCACTGAAGCTTTCTTT; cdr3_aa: CASSITGGGVTEAFF
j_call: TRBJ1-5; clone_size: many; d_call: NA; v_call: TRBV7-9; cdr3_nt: TGTGCCAGCAGCTTTGCCGGGGTCAATCAGCCCCAGCATTTT; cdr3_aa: CASSFAGVNQPQHF
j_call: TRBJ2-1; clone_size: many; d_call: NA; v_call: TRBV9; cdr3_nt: TGTGCCAGCAGCGCCACTCCCGCGCATGGGAATGAGCAGTTCTTC; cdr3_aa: CASSATPAHGNEQFF
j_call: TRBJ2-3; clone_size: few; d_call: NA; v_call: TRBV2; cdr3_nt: TGTGCCAGCAGTGACCGGATTCCGGCCACAGATACGCAGTATTTT; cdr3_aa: CASSDRIPATDTQYF
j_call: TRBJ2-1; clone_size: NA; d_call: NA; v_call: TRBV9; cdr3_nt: TGTGCCAGCAGCGGGCCGCCGTCTCGCAATGAGCAGTTCTTC; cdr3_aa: CASSGPPSRNEQFF
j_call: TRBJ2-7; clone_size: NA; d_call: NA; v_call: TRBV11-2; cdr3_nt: TGTGCCAGCAGCCCACAGGCCTACGAGCAGTACTTC; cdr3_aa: CASSPQAYEQYF
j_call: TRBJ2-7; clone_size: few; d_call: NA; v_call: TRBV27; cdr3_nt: TGTGCCAGCAGTTTGTCTGACTCCTACGAGCAGTACTTC; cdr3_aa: CASSLSDSYEQYF
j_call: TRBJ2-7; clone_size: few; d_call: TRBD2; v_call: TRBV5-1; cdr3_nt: TGCGCCAGCAGCTTGGGGACTAGCGGAGCCATCTCCTACGAGCAGTACTTC; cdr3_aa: CASSLGTSGAISYEQYF
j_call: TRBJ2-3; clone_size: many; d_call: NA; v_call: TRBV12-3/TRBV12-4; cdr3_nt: TGTGCCAGCAGTTCGGGGGGCGAGGCAGATACGCAGTATTTT; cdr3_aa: CASSSGGEADTQYF
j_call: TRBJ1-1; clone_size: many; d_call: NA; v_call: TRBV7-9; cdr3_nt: TGTGCCAGCAGCTCCGGAGACCGGGGCCCTTACACTGAAGCTTTCTTT; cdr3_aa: CASSSGDRGPYTEAFF
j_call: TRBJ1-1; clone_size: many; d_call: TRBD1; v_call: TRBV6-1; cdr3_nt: TGTGCCAGCAGTCAATCCGGGACAGGGGGGACTGAAGCTTTCTTT; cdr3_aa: CASSQSGTGGTEAFF
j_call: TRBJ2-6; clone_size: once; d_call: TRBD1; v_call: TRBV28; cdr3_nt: TGTGCCAGCAGTCCCGGGACAGGGTTGGGATCTGGGGCCAACGTCCTGACTTTC; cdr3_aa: CASSPGTGLGSGANVLTF
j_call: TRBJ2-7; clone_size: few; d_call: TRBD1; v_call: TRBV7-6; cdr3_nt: TGTGCCAGCAGCTCGGGGACAGGCTGGTCCTACGAGCAGTACTTC; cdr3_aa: CASSSGTGWSYEQYF
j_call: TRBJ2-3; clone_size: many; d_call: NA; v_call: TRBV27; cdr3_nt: TGTGCCAGCATCTTTGGGGTTACGCAGTATTTT; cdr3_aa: CASIFGVTQYF
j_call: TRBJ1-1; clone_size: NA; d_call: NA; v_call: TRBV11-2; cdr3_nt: TGTGCCAGCAGCTTATACAGAACTTTGAACACTGAAGCTTTCTTT; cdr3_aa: CASSLYRTLNTEAFF
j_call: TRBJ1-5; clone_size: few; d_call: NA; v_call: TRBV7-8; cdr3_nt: TGTGCCAGCAGTTGGGGACCGGGTAGCAATCAGCCCCAGCATTTT; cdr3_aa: CASSWGPGSNQPQHF
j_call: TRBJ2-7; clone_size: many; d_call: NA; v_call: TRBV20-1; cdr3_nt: TGCAGTGCTGAAAAGGCCACCTCTGGTGCCGAGCAGTACTTC; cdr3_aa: CSAEKATSGAEQYF
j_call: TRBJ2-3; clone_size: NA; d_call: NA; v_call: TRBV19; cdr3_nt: TGTGCCACCAATCCCAGGGGCTTCTCAACCCGCACAGATACGCAGTATTTT; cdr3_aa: CATNPRGFSTRTDTQYF
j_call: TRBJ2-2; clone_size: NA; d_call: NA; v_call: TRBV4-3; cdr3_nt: TGCGCCAGCAGCCAAGATAGTCTACCGATACCCGGGGAGCTGTTTTTT; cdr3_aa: CASSQDSLPIPGELFF
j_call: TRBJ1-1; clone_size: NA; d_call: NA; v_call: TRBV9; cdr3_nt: TGTGCCAGCGGGGGAGAGATGAACACTGAAGCTTTCTTT; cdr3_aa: CASGGEMNTEAFF
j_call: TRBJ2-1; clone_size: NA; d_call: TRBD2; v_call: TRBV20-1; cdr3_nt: TGCAGTGCTCGCCCCGGGACTAGCGGGGTCAATGAGCAGTTCTTC; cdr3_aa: CSARPGTSGVNEQFF
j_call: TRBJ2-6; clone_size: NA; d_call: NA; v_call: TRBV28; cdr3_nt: TGTGCCAGCCGTTTATGGACAGAGCTGAGCTCTGGGGCCAACGTCCTGACTTTC; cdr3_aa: CASRLWTELSSGANVLTF
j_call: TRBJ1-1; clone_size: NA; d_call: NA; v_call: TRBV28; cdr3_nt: TGTGCCAGCTGTTTGGGTACTGAAGCTTTCTTT; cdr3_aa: CASCLGTEAFF
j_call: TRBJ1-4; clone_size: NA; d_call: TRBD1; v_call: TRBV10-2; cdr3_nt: TGCGCCAGCAGTGACATCCACGGGACAGGGGAGTTTGAAAAACTGTTTTTT; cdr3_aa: CASSDIHGTGEFEKLFF
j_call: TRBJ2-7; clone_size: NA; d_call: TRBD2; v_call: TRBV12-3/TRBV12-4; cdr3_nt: TGTGCCAGCAGTTTTATTCTGGGCGGGAGGTCCCACGAGCAGTACTTC; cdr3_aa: CASSFILGGRSHEQYF
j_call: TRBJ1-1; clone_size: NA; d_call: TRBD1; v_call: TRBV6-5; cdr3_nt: TGTGCCGGCAGTTACTCAGGGGGAACGAACACTGAAGCTTTCTTT; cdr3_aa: CAGSYSGGTNTEAFF
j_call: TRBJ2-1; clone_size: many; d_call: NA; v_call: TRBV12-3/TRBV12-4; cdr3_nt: TGTGCCAGCGGATGGGGCAGTATGTATGAGCAGTTCTTC; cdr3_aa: CASGWGSMYEQFF
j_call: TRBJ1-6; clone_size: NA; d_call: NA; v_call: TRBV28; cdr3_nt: TGTGCCAGCAGTTTATCACAGCGAAATTCACCCCTCCGCTTT; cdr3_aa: CASSLSQRNSPLRF
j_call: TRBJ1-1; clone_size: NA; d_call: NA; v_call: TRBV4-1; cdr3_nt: TGCGCCAGCAGCCAAGGTACACAATTAAACACTGAAGCTTTCTTT; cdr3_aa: CASSQGTQLNTEAFF
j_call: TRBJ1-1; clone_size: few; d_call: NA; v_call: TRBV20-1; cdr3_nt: TGCAGTGCTAGAGATTCTGAGGGACCATTTCTTGGGACTGAAGCTTTCTTT; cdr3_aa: CSARDSEGPFLGTEAFF
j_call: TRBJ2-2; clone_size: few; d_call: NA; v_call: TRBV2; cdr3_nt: TGTGCCAGCAGTGAACGCCCCGGGGAGCTGTTTTTT; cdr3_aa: CASSERPGELFF
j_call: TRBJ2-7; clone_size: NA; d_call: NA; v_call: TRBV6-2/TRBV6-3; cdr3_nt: TGTGCCACCTCGCCGGACAGAGGTGACGAGCAGTACTTC; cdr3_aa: CATSPDRGDEQYF
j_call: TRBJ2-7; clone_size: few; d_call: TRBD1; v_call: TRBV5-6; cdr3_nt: TGTGCCAGCAGCCTGAACAGGGGCCAGGAGCAGTACTTC; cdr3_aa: CASSLNRGQEQYF
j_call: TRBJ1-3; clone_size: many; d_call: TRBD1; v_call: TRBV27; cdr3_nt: TGTGCCAGCAGTTTACTGTCCAGGGGGCAGAGCACCATATATTTT; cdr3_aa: CASSLLSRGQSTIYF
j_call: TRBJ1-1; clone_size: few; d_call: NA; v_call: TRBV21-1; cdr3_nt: TGTGCCAGCAGCACCCACAGGTTTATCCCTGAAGCTTTCTTT; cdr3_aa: CASSTHRFIPEAFF
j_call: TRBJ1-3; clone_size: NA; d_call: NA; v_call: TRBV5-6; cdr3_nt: TGTGCCAGCAGCTTCGGGGAAGCTGGAAGCACCATATATTTT; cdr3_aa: CASSFGEAGSTIYF
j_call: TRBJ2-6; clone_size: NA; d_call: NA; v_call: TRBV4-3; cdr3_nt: TGCGCCAGCAGCCAAGGTTCTGGGGCCAACGTCCTGGCTTTC; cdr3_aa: CASSQGSGANVLAF
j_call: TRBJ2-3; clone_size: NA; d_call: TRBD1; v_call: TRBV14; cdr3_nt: TGTGCCAGCAGCCAAGCATGGACAGGGGGGACAGATACGCAGTATTTT; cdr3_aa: CASSQAWTGGTDTQYF
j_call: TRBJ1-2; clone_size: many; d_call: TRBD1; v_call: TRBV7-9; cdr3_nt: TGTGCCAGCAGCTTTACCACAGGGGGCGCGAACTATGGCTACACCTTC; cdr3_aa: CASSFTTGGANYGYTF
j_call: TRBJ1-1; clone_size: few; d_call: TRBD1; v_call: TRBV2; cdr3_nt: TGTGCCAGCAGTTACTTCGGACAGGGGTCTCTTGAGGGCACTGAAGCTTTCTTT; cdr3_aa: CASSYFGQGSLEGTEAFF
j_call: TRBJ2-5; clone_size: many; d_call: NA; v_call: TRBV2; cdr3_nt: TGTGCCAGCAGTGAGCGATCGGGTCATGGGACCCAGTACTTC; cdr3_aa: CASSERSGHGTQYF
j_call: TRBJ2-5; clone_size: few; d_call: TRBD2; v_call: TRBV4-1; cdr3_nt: TGTGCCAGCAGCCCACTCCTCCGGAGCGGGGGGTTCGGAGAGACCCAGTACTTC; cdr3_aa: CASSPLLRSGGFGETQYF